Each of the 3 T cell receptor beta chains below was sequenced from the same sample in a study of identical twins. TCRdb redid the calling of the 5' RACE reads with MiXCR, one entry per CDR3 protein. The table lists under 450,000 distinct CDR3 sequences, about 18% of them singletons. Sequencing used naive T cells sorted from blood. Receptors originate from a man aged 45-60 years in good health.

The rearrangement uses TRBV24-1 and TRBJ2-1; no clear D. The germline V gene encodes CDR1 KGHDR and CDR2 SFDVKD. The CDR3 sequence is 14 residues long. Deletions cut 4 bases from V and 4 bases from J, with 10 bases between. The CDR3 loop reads CATSEPERYNEQFF. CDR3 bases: TGTGCCACCAGTGAGCCCGAAAGATACAATGAGCAGTTCTTC.

Here the CDR3 DNA reads TGCAGTGCTAGAGATCTGCGACAGGGCCCAGATACGCAGTATTTT. As protein: CSARDLRQGPDTQYF. The V gene is TRBV20-1, the J gene TRBJ2-3, with 7 bases that match TRBD1. Looked up from germline, CDR1 is DFQATT and CDR2 is SNEGSKA (reference sequence). The junction had 7 bases not matched to a gene; V was cut back by 0 bases and J by 4 bases. This CDR3 is built from 15 residues.

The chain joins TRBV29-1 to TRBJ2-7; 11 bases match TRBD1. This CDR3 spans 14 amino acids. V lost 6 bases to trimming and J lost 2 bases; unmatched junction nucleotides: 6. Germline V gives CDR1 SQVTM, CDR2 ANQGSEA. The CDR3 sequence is CSVADRGLAYEQYF. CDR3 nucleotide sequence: TGCAGCGTAGCGGACAGGGGGCTCGCCTACGAGCAGTACTTC.